A single T cell receptor (beta chain) is shown here with its context. CDR3 length equals 17 residues. The germline gives CDR1 MDHEN, CDR2 SYDVKM. These data belong to a study of blood T cell repertoires in COVID-19. Study-wide context: From the United States, Italy and Spain came samples of acute and convalescent COVID-19. T cells, B-cell-depleted T cells, or PBMCs provided the cDNA or gDNA that served as material.

Study processing details: Cell counts per sample came from amplifying reference gene primers. Sequencing was performed with immunoSEQ multiplex PCR; in TCRdb, only in-frame clones are kept and a portion is missing. That table furnishes V, J and clone size, whereas the DNA furnished D and trimming. The sample contains about 230,000 clones, over 65% of which appear only once. This TCR was sampled from a woman aged 70-85 years with active or convalescent COVID-19. Specimen: peripheral blood. The rearrangement links TRBV28 to TRBJ2-6; 7 bases map to TRBD2. The CDR3 is CAAHGGGVVAGANVLTF. In DNA, the CDR3 is TGTGCAGCCCACGGGGGAGGGGTTGTCGCTGGGGCCAACGTCCTGACTTTC.